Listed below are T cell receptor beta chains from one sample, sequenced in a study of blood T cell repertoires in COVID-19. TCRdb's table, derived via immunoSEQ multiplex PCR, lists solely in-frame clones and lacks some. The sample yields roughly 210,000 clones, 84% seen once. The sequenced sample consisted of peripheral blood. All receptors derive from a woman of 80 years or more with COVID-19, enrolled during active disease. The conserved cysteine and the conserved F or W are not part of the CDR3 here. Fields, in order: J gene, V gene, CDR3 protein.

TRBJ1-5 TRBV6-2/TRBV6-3 ASSYLSGRGAPYSNQPQH
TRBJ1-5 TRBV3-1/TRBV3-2 ASSPPGNSNQPQH
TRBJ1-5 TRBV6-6 ASSPIGQPQH
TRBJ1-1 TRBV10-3 AIGSQVNTEAF
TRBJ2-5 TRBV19 ASSPRLAGEQTQY
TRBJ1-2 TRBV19 ASSSDRGNYGYT
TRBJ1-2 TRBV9 ASSANTGEKGYGYT
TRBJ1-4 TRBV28 ASSMTGGSEKLF
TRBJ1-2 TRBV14 ASSLQVSYGYT
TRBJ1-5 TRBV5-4 ASSFGQGDNQPQH
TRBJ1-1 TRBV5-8 ASKEIPRDTEAF
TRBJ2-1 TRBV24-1 ATSDRGRGGNDNEQF
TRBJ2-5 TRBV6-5 ASSYPPRPRAETQY
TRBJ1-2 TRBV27 ATTAGIGNGYT
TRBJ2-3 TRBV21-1 ASSKAGRVIILVDTQY
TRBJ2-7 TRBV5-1 ASSLDVGGSYEQY
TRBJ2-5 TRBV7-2 ASSILGGGGETQY
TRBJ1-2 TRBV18 ASSLQGTLSYGYT
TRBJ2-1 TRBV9 ASSPSLGTALSYNEQF
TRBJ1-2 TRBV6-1 ASSEAGGLWYGYT
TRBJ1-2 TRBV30 AWSDRARSYGYT
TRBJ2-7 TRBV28 ASSLGQGGDEQY
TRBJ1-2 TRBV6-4 ASSGNNDWGYT
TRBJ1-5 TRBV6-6 ASTPYSNQPQH
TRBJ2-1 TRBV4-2 ASSLGLAGGYNEQF
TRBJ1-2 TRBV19 ASSRWDRDNYGYT
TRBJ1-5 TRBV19 ATKPEGFRSNQPQH
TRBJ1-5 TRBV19 ASSSQKNQPQH
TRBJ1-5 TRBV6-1 ASSERPPGQWVGSNQPQH
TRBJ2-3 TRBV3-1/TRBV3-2 ASSPGILAGATFTDTQY
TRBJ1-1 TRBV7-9 ASSSPVEGDTEAF
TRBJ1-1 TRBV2 ASREDMNTEAF
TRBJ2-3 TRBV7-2 ASSTTSGGPDTQY
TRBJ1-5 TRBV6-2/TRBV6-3 ASSLVEGGQRSNQPQH
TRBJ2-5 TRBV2 ASSEGLAGLETQY
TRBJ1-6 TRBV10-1 ASSEGQGSSPLH
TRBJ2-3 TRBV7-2 ASSRTDTQY
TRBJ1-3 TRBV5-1 ASTRSSGGGGNTIY
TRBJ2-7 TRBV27 ASRRGGTYEQY
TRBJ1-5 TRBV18 ASSPRTGSIQPQH
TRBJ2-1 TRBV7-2 ASSFPDRSSYNEQF
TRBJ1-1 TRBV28 ASSSKPRDTEAF
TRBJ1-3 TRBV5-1 ASSLAGSSSGNTIY
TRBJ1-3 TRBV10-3 AISGVDRSFSGNTIY
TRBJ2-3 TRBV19 ASSGRGGTDTQY
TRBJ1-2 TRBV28 ASSLQQGKVGYT
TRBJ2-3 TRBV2 ASSGVPLAGGPVDTQY
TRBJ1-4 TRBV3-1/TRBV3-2 ASNSREAPKKLF
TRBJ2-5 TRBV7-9 ASSTSQGNVQETQY
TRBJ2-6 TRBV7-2 ASSPEVGGGLGANVLT
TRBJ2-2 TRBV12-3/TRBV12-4 ASSETNTGELF
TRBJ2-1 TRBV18 ASSPPRRGSVSYNEQF
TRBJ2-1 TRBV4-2 ASSRLSGGINEQF
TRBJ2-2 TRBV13 ASSLGFRATGELF
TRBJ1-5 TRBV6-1 ASSGESQSSNQPQH